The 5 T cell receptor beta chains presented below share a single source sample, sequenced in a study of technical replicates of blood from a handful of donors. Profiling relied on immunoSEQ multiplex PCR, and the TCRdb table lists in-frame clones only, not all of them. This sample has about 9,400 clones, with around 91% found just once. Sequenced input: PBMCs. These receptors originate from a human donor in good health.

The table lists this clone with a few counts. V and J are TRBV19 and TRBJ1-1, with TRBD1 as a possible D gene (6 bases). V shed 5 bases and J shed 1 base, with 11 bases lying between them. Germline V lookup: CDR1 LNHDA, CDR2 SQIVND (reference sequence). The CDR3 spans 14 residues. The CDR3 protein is CASSLVQGNTEAFF. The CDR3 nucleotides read TGTGCCAGTAGTCTCGTACAGGGGAACACTGAAGCTTTCTTT.

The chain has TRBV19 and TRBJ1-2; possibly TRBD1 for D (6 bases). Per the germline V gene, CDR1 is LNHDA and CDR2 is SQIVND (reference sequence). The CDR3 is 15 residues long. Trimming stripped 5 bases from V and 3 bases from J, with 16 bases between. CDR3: CASSPGQGHYYGYTF. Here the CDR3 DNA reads TGTGCCAGTAGTCCAGGGCAGGGACACTACTATGGCTACACCTTC.

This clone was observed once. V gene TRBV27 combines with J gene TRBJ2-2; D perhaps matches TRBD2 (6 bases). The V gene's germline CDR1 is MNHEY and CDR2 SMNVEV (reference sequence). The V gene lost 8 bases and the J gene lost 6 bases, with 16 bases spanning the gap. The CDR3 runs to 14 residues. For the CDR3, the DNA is TGTGCCAGCTATAGACTAGAAAAGGCCGGGGAGCTGTTTTTT. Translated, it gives CASYRLEKAGELFF.

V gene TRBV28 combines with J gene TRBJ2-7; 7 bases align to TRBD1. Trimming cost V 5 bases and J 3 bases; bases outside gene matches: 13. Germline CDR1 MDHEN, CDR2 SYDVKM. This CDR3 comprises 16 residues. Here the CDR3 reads CASSPYLQGTVYEQYF. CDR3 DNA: TGTGCCAGCAGTCCCTATCTACAGGGGACCGTCTACGAGCAGTACTTC.

The CDR3 sequence is CASSPEREGPNTGELFF. CDR3 DNA sequence: TGTGCCAGCAGCCCGGAGCGGGAGGGCCCGAACACCGGGGAGCTGTTTTTT. The chain uses TRBV7-3 and TRBJ2-2; the match to TRBD2 covers 10 bases. This CDR3 comprises 17 residues. The germline CDR1 and CDR2 sequences are SGHTA and FQGTGA. V lost 5 bases and J lost 0; bases outside the gene matches: 6.